This T cell receptor (beta chain) was sequenced for a study of cytomegalovirus exposure and HLA in healthy donors. The V end was cut by 7 bases, the J end by 2 bases, with 9 bases between. This CDR3 is built from 13 residues. The V gene's germline CDR1 is SNHLY and CDR2 FYNNEI. Profiling relied on immunoSEQ multiplex PCR, and the TCRdb table lists in-frame clones only, not all of them. This table holds under 250,000 clones, less than 85% found once. Sequenced sample: PBMCs. The chain recombines TRBV2 with TRBJ1-5; no reliable D call. The receptor comes from a woman under 30 in good health and CMV-seronegative. The CDR3 sequence: CASTSEGNQPQHF. CDR3 DNA: TGTGCCAGCACCTCCGAGGGCAATCAGCCCCAGCATTTT.